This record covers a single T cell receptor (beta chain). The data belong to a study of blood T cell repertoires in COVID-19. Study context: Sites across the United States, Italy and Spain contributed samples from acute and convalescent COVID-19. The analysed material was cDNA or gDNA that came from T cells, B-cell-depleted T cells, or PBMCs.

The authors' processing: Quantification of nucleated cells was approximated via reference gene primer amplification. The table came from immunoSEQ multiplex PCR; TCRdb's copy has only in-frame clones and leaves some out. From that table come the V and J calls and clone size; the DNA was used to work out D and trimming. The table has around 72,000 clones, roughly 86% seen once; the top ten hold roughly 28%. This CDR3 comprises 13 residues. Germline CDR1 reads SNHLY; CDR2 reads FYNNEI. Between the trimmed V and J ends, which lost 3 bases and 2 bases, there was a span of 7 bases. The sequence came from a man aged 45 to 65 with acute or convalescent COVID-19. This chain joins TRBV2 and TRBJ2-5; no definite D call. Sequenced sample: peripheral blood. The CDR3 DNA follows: TGTGCCAGCAGTGAGGAGACTCAAGAGACCCAGTACTTC. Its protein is CASSEETQETQYF.